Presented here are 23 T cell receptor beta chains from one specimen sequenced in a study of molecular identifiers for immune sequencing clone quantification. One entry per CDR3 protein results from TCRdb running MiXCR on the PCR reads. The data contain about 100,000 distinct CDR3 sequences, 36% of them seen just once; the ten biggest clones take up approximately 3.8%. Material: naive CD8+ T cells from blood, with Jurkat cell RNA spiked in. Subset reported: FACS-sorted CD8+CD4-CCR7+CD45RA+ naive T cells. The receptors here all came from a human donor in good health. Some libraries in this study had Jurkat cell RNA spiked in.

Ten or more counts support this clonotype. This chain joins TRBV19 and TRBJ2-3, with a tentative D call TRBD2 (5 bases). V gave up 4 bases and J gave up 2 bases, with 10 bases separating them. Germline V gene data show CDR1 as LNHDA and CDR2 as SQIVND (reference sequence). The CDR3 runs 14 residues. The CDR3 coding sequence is TGTGCCAGTAGTAGAGGGTTTGCCACAGATACGCAGTATTTT. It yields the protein CASSRGFATDTQYF.

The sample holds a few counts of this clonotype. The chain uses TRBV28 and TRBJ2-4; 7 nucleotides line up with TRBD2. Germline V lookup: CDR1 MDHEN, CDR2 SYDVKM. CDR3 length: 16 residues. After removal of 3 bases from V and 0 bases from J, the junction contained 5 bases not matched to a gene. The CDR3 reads CASSFGRGGAKNIQYF. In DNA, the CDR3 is TGTGCCAGCAGTTTTGGGAGGGGCGGAGCCAAAAACATTCAGTACTTC.

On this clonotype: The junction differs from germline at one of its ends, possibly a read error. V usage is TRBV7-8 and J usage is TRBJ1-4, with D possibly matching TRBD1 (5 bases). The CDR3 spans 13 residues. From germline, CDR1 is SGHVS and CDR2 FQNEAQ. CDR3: CASTPGTNEKLVF. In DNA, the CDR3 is TGTGCCAGCACGCCGGGGACTAATGAAAAACTGGTTTTT.

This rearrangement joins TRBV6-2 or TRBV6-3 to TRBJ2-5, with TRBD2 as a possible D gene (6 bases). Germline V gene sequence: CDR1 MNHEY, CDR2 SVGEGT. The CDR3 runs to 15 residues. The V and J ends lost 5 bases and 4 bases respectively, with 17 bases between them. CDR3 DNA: TGTGCCAGCAGTGTAGGACTACCCAGGCCAGAGACCCAGTACTTC. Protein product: CASSVGLPRPETQYF.

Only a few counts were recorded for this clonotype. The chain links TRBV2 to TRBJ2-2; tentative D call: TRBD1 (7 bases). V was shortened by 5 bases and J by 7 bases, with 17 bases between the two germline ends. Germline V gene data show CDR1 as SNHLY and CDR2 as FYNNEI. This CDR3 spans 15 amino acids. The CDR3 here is CASSPPRRGVGELFF. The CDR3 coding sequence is TGTGCCAGCAGTCCCCCCCGCAGGGGGGTCGGGGAGCTGTTTTTT.

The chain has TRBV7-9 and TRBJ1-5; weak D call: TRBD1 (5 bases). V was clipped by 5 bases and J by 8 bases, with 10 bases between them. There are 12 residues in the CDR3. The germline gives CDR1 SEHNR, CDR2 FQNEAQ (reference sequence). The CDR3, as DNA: TGTGCCAGCAGCCGTGGGGGGGAGCCCCAGCATTTT. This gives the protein CASSRGGEPQHF.

CDR3 DNA: TGTGCCAGCAGCTTGGGGCAGGGGGATACAGATACGCAGTATTTT. Its translation is CASSLGQGDTDTQYF. The rearrangement uses TRBV5-8 and TRBJ2-3; 7 nucleotides line up with TRBD1. Per germline, CDR1 SGHTS and CDR2 YDEGEE. V lost 0 bases to trimming and J lost 3 bases; unmatched junction nucleotides: 4. This CDR3 contains 15 residues.

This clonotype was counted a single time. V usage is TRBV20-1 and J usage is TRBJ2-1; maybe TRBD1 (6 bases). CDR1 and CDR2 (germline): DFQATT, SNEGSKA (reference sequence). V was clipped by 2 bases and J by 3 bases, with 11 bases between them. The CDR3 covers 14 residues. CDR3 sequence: CSARYRDIYNEQFF. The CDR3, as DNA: TGCAGTGCTAGATACCGGGACATCTACAATGAGCAGTTCTTC.

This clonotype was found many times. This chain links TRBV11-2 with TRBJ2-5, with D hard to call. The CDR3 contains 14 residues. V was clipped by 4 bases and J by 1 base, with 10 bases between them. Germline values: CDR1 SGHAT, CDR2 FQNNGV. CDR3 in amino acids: CASSSTRRQETQYF. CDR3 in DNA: TGTGCCAGCAGCTCGACCCGACGCCAAGAGACCCAGTACTTC.

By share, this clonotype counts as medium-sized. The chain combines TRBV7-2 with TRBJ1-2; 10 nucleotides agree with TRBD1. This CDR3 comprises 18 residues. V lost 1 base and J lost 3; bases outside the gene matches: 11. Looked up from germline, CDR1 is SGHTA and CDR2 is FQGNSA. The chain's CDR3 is CASSLVPDRGAYDYGYTF. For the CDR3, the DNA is TGTGCCAGCAGCTTAGTCCCGGACAGGGGGGCTTACGACTATGGCTACACCTTC. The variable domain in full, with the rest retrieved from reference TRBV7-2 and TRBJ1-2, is GAGVSQSPSNKVTEKGKDVELRCDPISGHTALYWYRQSLGQGLEFLIYFQGNSAPDKSGLPSDRFSAERTGGSVSTLTIQRTQQEDSAVYLCASSLVPDRGAYDYGYTFGSGTRLTVV.

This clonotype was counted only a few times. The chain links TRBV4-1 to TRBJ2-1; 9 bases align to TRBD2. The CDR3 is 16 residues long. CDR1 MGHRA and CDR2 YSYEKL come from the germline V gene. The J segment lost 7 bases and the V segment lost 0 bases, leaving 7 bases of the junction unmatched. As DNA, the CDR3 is TGCGCCAGCAGCCAAGATCAGCGGGAGGTTTGGAATGAGCAGTTCTTC. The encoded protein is CASSQDQREVWNEQFF.

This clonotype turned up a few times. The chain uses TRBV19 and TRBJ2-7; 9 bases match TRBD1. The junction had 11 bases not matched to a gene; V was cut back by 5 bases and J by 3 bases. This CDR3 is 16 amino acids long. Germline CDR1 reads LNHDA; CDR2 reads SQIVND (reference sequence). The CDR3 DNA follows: TGTGCCAGTAGTTCAAGGCTGACAGGGGGGCTCTACGAGCAGTACTTC. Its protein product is CASSSRLTGGLYEQYF.

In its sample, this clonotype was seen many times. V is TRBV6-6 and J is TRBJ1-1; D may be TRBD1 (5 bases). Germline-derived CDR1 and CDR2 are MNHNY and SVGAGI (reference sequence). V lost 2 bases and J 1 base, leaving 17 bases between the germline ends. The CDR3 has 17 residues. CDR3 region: CASSYPEGKGTNTEAFF. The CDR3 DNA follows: TGTGCCAGCAGTTACCCCGAAGGGAAGGGGACGAACACTGAAGCTTTCTTT.

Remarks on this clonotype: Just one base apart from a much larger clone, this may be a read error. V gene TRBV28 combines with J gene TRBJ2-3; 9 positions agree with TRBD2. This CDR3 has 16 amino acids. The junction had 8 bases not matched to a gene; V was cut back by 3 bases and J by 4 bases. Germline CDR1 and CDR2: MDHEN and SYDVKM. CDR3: CASSFGGGVVADTQYF. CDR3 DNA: TGTGCCAGCAGTTTCGGCGGGGGGGTTGTCGCAGATACGCAGTATTTT.

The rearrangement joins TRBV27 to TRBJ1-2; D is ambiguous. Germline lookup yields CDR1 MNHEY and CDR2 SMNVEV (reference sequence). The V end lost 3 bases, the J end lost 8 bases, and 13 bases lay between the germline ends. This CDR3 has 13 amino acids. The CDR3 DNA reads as TGTGCCAGCAGTTTCGTATCAGGAGAGGGCTACACCTTC. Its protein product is CASSFVSGEGYTF.

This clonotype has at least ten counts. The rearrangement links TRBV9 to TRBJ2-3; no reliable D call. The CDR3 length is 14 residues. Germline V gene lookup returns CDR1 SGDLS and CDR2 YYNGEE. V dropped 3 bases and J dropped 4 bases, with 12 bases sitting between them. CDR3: CASSEASDADTQYF. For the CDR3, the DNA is TGTGCCAGCAGCGAGGCATCAGACGCAGATACGCAGTATTTT.

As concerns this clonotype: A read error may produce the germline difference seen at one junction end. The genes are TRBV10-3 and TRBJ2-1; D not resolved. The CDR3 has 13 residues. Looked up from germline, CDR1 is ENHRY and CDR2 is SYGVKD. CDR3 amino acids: CAIREWGYNEQFF. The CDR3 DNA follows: TGTGCCATCAGGGAGTGGGGCTACAATGAGCAGTTCTTC.

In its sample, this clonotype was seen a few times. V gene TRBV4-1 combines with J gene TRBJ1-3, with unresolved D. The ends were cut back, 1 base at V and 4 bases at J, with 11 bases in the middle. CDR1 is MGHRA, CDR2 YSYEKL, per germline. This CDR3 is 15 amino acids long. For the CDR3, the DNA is TGCGCCAGCAGCCAAGCCCCCCGGTCCGGAAACACCATATATTTT. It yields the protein CASSQAPRSGNTIYF.

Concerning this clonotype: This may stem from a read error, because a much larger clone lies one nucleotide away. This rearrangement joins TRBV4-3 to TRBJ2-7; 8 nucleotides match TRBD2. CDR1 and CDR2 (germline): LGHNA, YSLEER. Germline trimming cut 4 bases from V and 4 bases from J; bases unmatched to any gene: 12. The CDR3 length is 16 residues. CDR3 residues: CASSRDWSGRAYEQYF. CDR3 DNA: TGCGCCAGCAGCCGAGACTGGAGCGGGAGAGCATACGAGCAGTACTTC.

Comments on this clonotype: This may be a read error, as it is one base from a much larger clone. CDR3 residues: CATSEVAGDYNEQFF. CDR3 nucleotide sequence: TGTGCCACCAGTGAGGTAGCGGGAGACTACAATGAGCAGTTCTTC. The chain combines TRBV24-1 with TRBJ2-1; 9 bases match TRBD2. The CDR3 has 15 amino acids. The germline V gene encodes CDR1 KGHDR and CDR2 SFDVKD. Trimming took 4 bases from V and 3 from J; bases not matched to a gene: 3.

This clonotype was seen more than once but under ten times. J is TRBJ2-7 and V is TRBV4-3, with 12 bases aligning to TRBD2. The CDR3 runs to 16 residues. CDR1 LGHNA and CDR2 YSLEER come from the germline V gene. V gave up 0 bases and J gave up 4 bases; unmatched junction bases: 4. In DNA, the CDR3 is TGCGCCAGCAGCCAAGATCGGCTAGCGGGAGGGTACGAGCAGTACTTC. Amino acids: CASSQDRLAGGYEQYF.

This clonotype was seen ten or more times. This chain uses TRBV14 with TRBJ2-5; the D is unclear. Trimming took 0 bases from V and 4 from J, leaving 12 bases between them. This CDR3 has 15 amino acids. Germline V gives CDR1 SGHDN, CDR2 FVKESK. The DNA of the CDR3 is TGTGCCAGCAGCCAAGACTGGTCTAGACGAGAGACCCAGTACTTC. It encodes CASSQDWSRRETQYF.

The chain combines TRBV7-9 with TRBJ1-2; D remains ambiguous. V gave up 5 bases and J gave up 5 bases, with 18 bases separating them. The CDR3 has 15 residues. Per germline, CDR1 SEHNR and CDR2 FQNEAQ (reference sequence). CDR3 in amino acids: CASSPLRQPVYGYTF. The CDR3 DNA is TGTGCCAGCAGCCCTCTGCGTCAGCCCGTTTATGGCTACACCTTC. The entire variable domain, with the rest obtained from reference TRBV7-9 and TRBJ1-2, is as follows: DTGVSQNPRHKITKRGQNVTFRCDPISEHNRLYWYRQTLGQGPEFLTYFQNEAQLEKSRLLSDRFSAERPKGSFSTLEIQRTEQGDSAMYLCASSPLRQPVYGYTFGSGTRLTVV.